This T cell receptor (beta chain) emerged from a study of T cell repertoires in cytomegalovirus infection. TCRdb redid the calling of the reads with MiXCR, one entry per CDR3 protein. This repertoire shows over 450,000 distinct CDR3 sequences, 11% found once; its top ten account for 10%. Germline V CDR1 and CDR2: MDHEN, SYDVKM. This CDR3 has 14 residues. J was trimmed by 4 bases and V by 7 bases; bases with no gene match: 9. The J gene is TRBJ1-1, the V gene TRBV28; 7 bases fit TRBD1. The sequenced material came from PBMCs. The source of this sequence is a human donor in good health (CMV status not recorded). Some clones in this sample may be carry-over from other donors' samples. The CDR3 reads CASKSGQSSTEAFF. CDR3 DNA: TGTGCCAGCAAATCGGGACAGTCGAGCACTGAAGCTTTCTTT.